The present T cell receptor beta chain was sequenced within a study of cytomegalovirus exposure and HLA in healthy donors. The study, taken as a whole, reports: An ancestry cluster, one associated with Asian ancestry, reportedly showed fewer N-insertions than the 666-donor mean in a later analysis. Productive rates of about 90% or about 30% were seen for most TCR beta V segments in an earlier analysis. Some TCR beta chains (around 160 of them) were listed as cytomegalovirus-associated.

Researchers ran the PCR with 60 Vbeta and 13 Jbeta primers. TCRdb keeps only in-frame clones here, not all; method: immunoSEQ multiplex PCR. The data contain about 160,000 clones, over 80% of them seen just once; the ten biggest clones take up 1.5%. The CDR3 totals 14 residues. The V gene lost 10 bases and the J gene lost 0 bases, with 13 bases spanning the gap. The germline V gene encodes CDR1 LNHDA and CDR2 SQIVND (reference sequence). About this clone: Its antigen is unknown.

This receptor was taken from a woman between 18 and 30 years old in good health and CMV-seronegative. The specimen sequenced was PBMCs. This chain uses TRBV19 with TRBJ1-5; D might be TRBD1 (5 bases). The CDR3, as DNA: TGTGCCACCCAGGACATGTATAGCAATCAGCCCCAGCATTTT. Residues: CATQDMYSNQPQHF.